This TCR beta chain was captured in a study of response to subunit inactivated influenza vaccine. After removal of 0 bases from V and 4 bases from J, the junction contained 3 bases not matched to a gene. The CDR3 extends over 15 amino acids. Per germline, CDR1 SGHTA and CDR2 FQGNSA. MiXCR, applied by TCRdb to the RT-PCR reads, yields one record per CDR3 protein. Of under 550,000 distinct CDR3 sequences in the sample, about 7.2% were seen once. Study-wide points: Authors proposed each seasonal influenza vaccination draws in few new T cells.

Of note for this clonotype: What it binds is not known.

The chain combines TRBV7-2 with TRBJ2-1; 7 bases align to TRBD2. This TCR came from a man aged 45-69 years who received an inactivated influenza vaccine. Here the sequenced sample was PBMCs from blood, taken less than 30 months after vaccination. The DNA of the CDR3 is TGTGCCAGCAGCTTAGCGAGCGGGGAATACAATGAGCAGTTCTTC. The encoded protein is CASSLASGEYNEQFF.